The subject of this entry is one TCR beta chain. In the study's own analysis: By means of reference gene primer amplification, nucleated cell counts were estimated. Profiled with immunoSEQ multiplex PCR; TCRdb holds only in-frame clones, not every one. That table gives V, J and clone size, and the DNA gave D and trimming. The sample records 100,000 or so clones, approximately 91% being singletons. The entry originates in a study of blood T cell repertoires in COVID-19. CDR1 and CDR2 from the germline V gene are LGHDT and YNNKEL (reference sequence). V lost 0 bases to trimming and J lost 10 bases; unmatched junction nucleotides: 3. The CDR3 totals 13 residues.

The chain employs TRBV3-1 (or the pseudogene TRBV3-2) and TRBJ1-1, with 9 bases fitting TRBD1. The sequenced sample was peripheral blood. This receptor was identified in a man between 50 and 59 years old with active COVID-19. The CDR3 is CASSQDRGQGAFF. CDR3 in DNA: TGTGCCAGCAGCCAAGACAGGGGACAGGGAGCTTTCTTT.